The entry that follows covers one T cell receptor (beta chain) sequence. The sample is drawn from a study of T cell responses to AZD1222 COVID-19 vaccine. Trimming cost V 6 bases and J 7 bases, with 13 bases left between them. Looked up from germline, CDR1 is SGHTA and CDR2 is FQGNSA. CDR3 length equals 13 residues. TCRdb's table, derived via immunoSEQ multiplex PCR, lists solely in-frame clones and lacks some. Of about 130,000 clones in the sample, 80% to 95% were seen once. The TCR comes from an adult who received the AZD1222 COVID-19 vaccine. Specimen: peripheral blood, collected 28 days after the second AZD1222 dose. The chain uses TRBV7-2 and TRBJ1-5; no firm D call. In DNA, the CDR3 is TGTGCCAGCAGAGGGTCGTTAGGGCAGCCCCAGCATTTT. This gives the protein CASRGSLGQPQHF.